Listed below are T cell receptor beta chains from one sample, sequenced in a study of blood T cell repertoires in COVID-19. TCRdb's table, derived via immunoSEQ multiplex PCR, lists solely in-frame clones and lacks some. The sample lists fewer than 200,000 clones; 86% were seen once. Material: PBMCs or T cells enriched from blood (not recorded which). The receptors originated from a woman in her thirties or forties in a cohort exposed to, infected with or recovered from COVID-19 (not recorded which). CDR3s include the opening cysteine and the closing phenylalanine or tryptophan. The D gene is left open where the match is weak. Clone sizes are given selectively: once, few, many, or a class where the clone is expanded.

NA TRBD1 TRBJ2-1 TRBV27 CASSTGQGYYNEQFF TGTGCCAGCAGCACGGGACAGGGATATTACAATGAGCAGTTCTTC
NA NA TRBJ1-2 TRBV5-4 CASSTSGTDYGYTF TGTGCCAGCAGCACCTCCGGGACTGACTATGGCTACACCTTC
few NA TRBJ1-2 TRBV3-1/TRBV3-2 CASSQPGPGGGYTF TGTGCCAGCAGCCAGCCCGGGCCGGGGGGTGGCTACACCTTC
NA NA TRBJ1-1 TRBV11-2 CASSLVWQGGSTEAFF TGTGCCAGCAGCTTAGTATGGCAGGGAGGATCCACTGAAGCTTTCTTT
NA NA TRBJ2-1 TRBV27 CASSLSPGLRYNEQFF TGTGCCAGCAGTCTATCCCCCGGACTACGATACAATGAGCAGTTCTTC
few NA TRBJ1-6 TRBV7-9 CASSTNRASNSPLHF TGTGCCAGCAGCACTAACAGGGCGTCGAATTCACCCCTCCACTTT
NA NA TRBJ1-2 TRBV11-2 CASSLEIAGNYGYTF TGTGCCAGCAGCTTAGAAATCGCAGGGAACTATGGCTACACCTTC
NA NA TRBJ1-5 TRBV6-6 CASSITWGDQPQHF TGTGCCAGCAGCATTACGTGGGGAGATCAGCCCCAGCATTTT
NA TRBD2 TRBJ2-3 TRBV4-1 CASSQELTSGSRGGDTQYF TGCGCCAGCAGCCAAGAACTGACTAGCGGGTCGAGAGGGGGAGATACGCAGTATTTT
NA TRBD2 TRBJ2-1 TRBV7-9 CASSKPTSGGHSYNEQFF TGTGCCAGCAGCAAACCAACTAGCGGGGGGCATTCCTACAATGAGCAGTTCTTC
once NA TRBJ1-1 TRBV18 CASSPRRQRDTEAFF TGTGCCAGCTCACCCAGGCGACAGCGGGACACTGAAGCTTTCTTT
NA NA TRBJ1-5 TRBV19 CASSSQNWDTAQHF TGTGCCAGTAGTTCCCAGAATTGGGACACGGCCCAGCATTTT
NA TRBD1 TRBJ1-1 TRBV11-2 CASSPRTGGSTEAFF TGTGCCAGCAGCCCCAGGACAGGGGGGTCCACTGAAGCTTTCTTT
NA TRBD2 TRBJ2-7 TRBV18 CASSPVAGVGTREQYF TGTGCCAGCTCACCGGTAGCGGGAGTGGGTACACGCGAGCAGTACTTC
NA NA TRBJ1-3 TRBV19 CASTPLSRGLSGNTIYF TGTGCCAGTACCCCACTATCTCGAGGCCTCTCTGGAAACACCATATATTTT
once NA TRBJ1-5 TRBV30 CAWSEGVQGQPQHF TGTGCCTGGAGTGAGGGGGTCCAAGGGCAGCCCCAGCATTTT
once TRBD1 TRBJ2-7 TRBV6-5 CASSSKDRGYEQYF TGTGCCAGCAGTTCGAAAGACAGGGGTTACGAGCAGTACTTC
NA NA TRBJ2-7 TRBV19 CASTTGLGPYEQYF TGTGCCAGTACCACGGGACTCGGCCCCTACGAGCAGTACTTC
NA NA TRBJ1-1 TRBV28 CASVRTDRMNTEAFF TGTGCCAGCGTTCGGACCGACAGAATGAACACTGAAGCTTTCTTT
NA NA TRBJ1-2 TRBV28 CASRATNYGYTF TGTGCCAGCAGAGCTACTAACTATGGCTACACCTTC
NA TRBD2 TRBJ2-1 TRBV11-2 CASRSGLADSYNEQFF TGTGCCAGCAGATCAGGACTAGCGGACTCCTACAATGAGCAGTTCTTC
NA TRBD2 TRBJ2-2 TRBV5-4 CASSAAGVPNTGELFF TGTGCCAGCAGCGCGGCGGGGGTCCCGAACACCGGGGAGCTGTTTTTT
NA TRBD1 TRBJ1-5 TRBV7-9 CAIVDRNSNQPQHF TGTGCCATCGTGGACAGGAATAGCAATCAGCCCCAGCATTTT
NA TRBD1 TRBJ2-2 TRBV5-1 CASSPSGTDLTGELFF TGCGCCAGCAGCCCCTCCGGGACAGATCTCACCGGGGAGCTGTTTTTT